Shown below are 20 T cell receptor beta chains from a single sample sequenced in a study of blood T cell repertoires in COVID-19. The table came from immunoSEQ multiplex PCR; TCRdb's copy has only in-frame clones and leaves some out. The data contain some 150,000 clones, around 85% of them singletons. Sequencing was done on a sample of peripheral blood. The receptors here all came from a man aged 50 to 59 with acute or convalescent COVID-19.

This chain links TRBV10-3 with TRBJ2-7; TRBD1 aligns across 10 bases. Trimming at V came to 2 bases and at J to 5 bases, leaving 6 bases not matched to a gene. This CDR3 contains 15 residues. CDR1 is ENHRY and CDR2 is SYGVKD in the germline V gene. CDR3 in DNA: TGTGCCATCAGTGAGCGGGGACAGGGGAAAGACGAGCAGTACTTC. It yields the protein CAISERGQGKDEQYF.

J is TRBJ1-3 and V is TRBV19; TRBD1 matches at 10 bases. The CDR3 sequence is 18 residues long. Germline CDR1 reads LNHDA; CDR2 reads SQIVND (reference sequence). With V trimmed by 1 base and J by 0 bases, 6 bases remained unmatched. CDR3 amino acids: CASSIGSGQGHSGNTIYF. CDR3 DNA: TGTGCCAGTAGTATAGGGTCGGGACAGGGGCACTCTGGAAACACCATATATTTT. Full variable domain (outside the CDR3, taken from reference TRBV19 and TRBJ1-3): DGGITQSPKYLFRKEGQNVTLSCEQNLNHDAMYWYRQDPGQGLRLIYYSQIVNDFQKGDIAEGYSVSREKKESFPLTVTSAQKNPTAFYLCASSIGSGQGHSGNTIYFGEGSWLTVV.

The chain couples TRBV5-1 to TRBJ1-2; 7 positions match TRBD1. This CDR3 comprises 14 residues. The germline CDR1 and CDR2 sequences are SGHRS and YFSETQ. With 2 bases clipped from V and 7 bases from J, the junction kept 8 bases outside the gene matches. The CDR3 region is CASSFQGVNPGYTF. The CDR3, as DNA: TGCGCCAGCAGCTTCCAGGGGGTGAATCCTGGCTACACCTTC. Full variable domain (outside the CDR3, taken from reference TRBV5-1 and TRBJ1-2): KAGVTQTPRYLIKTRGQQVTLSCSPISGHRSVSWYQQTPGQGLQFLFEYFSETQRNKGNFPGRFSGRQFSNSRSEMNVSTLELGDSALYLCASSFQGVNPGYTFGSGTRLTVV.

The chain links TRBV7-3 to TRBJ2-1; D may be TRBD1 (6 bases). Trimming took 4 bases from V and 0 from J, leaving 13 bases between them. The CDR3 contains 16 residues. Germline CDR1 reads SGHTA; CDR2 reads FQGTGA. CDR3 residues: CASSSTQGSSYNEQFF. Here the CDR3 DNA reads TGTGCCAGCAGCTCTACACAGGGTAGCTCCTACAATGAGCAGTTCTTC.

V is TRBV5-5 and J is TRBJ2-1, with 8 bases that match TRBD1. The CDR3 length is 15 residues. Germline CDR1 reads SGHKS; CDR2 reads YYEKEE (reference sequence). The junction had 6 bases not matched to a gene; V was cut back by 0 bases and J by 7 bases. The DNA for the CDR3 is TGTGCCAGCAGCTTGGGAGCAGGGGGCTTTAATGAGCAGTTCTTC. Translating it yields CASSLGAGGFNEQFF.

In this sample, this clone turned up once. V is TRBV7-9 and J is TRBJ1-5; 9 nucleotides match TRBD1. V dropped 6 bases and J dropped 4; count of bases not matched to a gene: 10. This CDR3 contains 16 residues. Germline V gene sequence: CDR1 SEHNR, CDR2 FQNEAQ (reference sequence). The CDR3 loop is CASSLGTGFRNQPQHF. The CDR3 nucleotides read TGTGCCAGCAGTCTCGGGACAGGGTTTCGAAATCAGCCCCAGCATTTT.

The gene calls are TRBV29-1 and TRBJ2-5, with D tentatively TRBD2 (5 bases). The V end lost 2 bases, the J end lost 5 bases, and 18 bases lay between the germline ends. Germline CDR1 reads SQVTM; CDR2 reads ANQGSEA. This CDR3 has 15 residues. The CDR3 sequence is CSVESSSSSTETQYF. In DNA form, the CDR3 reads TGCAGCGTTGAATCCTCGTCGTCTAGCACGGAGACCCAGTACTTC. Combining the CDR3 with reference TRBV29-1 and TRBJ2-5 gives the whole variable domain SAVISQKPSRDICQRGTSLTIQCQVDSQVTMMFWYRQQPGQSLTLIATANQGSEATYESGFVIDKFPISRPNLTFSTLTVSNMSPEDSSIYLCSVESSSSSTETQYFGPGTRLLVL.

This clone has just a few counts. This chain uses TRBV7-9 with TRBJ1-1; 8 positions agree with TRBD1. V shed 5 bases, J shed 1 base, and the junction held 9 bases outside the gene matches. The germline CDR1 and CDR2 sequences are SEHNR and FQNEAQ (reference sequence). The length of the CDR3 is 16 residues. The CDR3 spells CASSTGQALTNTEAFF. DNA for the CDR3: TGTGCCAGCAGCACGGGACAGGCGCTGACGAACACTGAAGCTTTCTTT.

The J gene is TRBJ1-2, the V gene TRBV3-1 (or the pseudogene TRBV3-2); tentative D call: TRBD1 (5 bases). CDR3 length: 16 residues. CDR1 LGHDT and CDR2 YNNKEL come from the germline V gene (reference sequence). Trimming stripped 1 base from V and 0 bases from J, with 12 bases between. The CDR3 reads CASSQGGTGANYGYTF. The CDR3 DNA sequence: TGTGCCAGCAGCCAAGGGGGGACGGGAGCTAACTATGGCTACACCTTC.

This clone was seen once. The chain employs TRBV29-1 and TRBJ2-7, with 7 bases matching TRBD2. V shed 5 bases, J shed 4 bases, and the junction held 5 bases outside the gene matches. Per the germline V gene, CDR1 is SQVTM and CDR2 is ANQGSEA. The CDR3 covers 12 residues. CDR3 DNA sequence: TGCAGCGTTCCAGCGGGAACTTACGAGCAGTACTTC. Amino acid sequence: CSVPAGTYEQYF.

The chain carries TRBV18 and TRBJ1-2; perhaps TRBD1 as D (6 bases). The V gene lost 3 bases and the J gene lost 8 bases, with 13 bases spanning the gap. Germline-derived CDR1 and CDR2 are KGHSH and LQKENI. The CDR3 extends over 13 amino acids. For the CDR3, the DNA is TGTGCCAGCTCACCGGATACAGGGAACGGCTACACCTTC. It is translated as CASSPDTGNGYTF.

V usage is TRBV2 and J usage is TRBJ1-2; D uncertain. With 4 bases removed from V and 3 bases from J, the gap between germline ends came to 9 bases. The germline CDR1 and CDR2 sequences are SNHLY and FYNNEI. The length of the CDR3 is 13 residues. The CDR3 region is CASSGDIYYGYTF. The CDR3 coding sequence is TGTGCCAGCAGTGGAGACATATACTATGGCTACACCTTC.

The rearrangement uses TRBV10-1 and TRBJ1-1; 7 bases match TRBD1. Per the germline V gene, CDR1 is WNHNN and CDR2 is SYGVQD (reference sequence). With V trimmed by 2 bases and J by 5 bases, 5 bases remained unmatched. The CDR3 covers 14 residues. CDR3 nucleotide sequence: TGCGCCAGCAGTGAGAACAGGGGTTGGACTGAAGCTTTCTTT. Translation gives CASSENRGWTEAFF.

The chain combines TRBV5-6 with TRBJ1-4; TRBD1 matches 9 bases. The CDR3 is 15 amino acids. Trimming at V came to 3 bases and at J to 5 bases, leaving 5 bases not matched to a gene. Germline CDR1 SGHDT, CDR2 YYEEEE. CDR3 region: CASSSRGTGNEKLFF. DNA for the CDR3: TGTGCCAGCAGCTCCCGAGGGACAGGGAATGAAAAACTGTTTTTT.

This clone came up a few times. The J gene is TRBJ2-1, the V gene TRBV29-1; 10 positions match TRBD2. This CDR3 has 14 residues. The V gene's germline CDR1 is SQVTM and CDR2 ANQGSEA. V shed 7 bases, J shed 4 bases, and the junction held 7 bases outside the gene matches. This chain's CDR3 is CSATGTSDYNEQFF. DNA of the CDR3: TGCAGCGCCACCGGGACTAGCGATTACAATGAGCAGTTCTTC.

The rearrangement links TRBV3-1 (or the pseudogene TRBV3-2) to TRBJ2-1; 9 bases map to TRBD2. Germline trimming cut 4 bases from V and 5 bases from J; bases unmatched to any gene: 6. Germline V gives CDR1 LGHDT, CDR2 YNNKEL (reference sequence). CDR3 length: 15 residues. CDR3 protein: CASSPRLAGHNEQFF. CDR3 in DNA: TGTGCCAGCAGCCCTCGCCTAGCGGGACACAATGAGCAGTTCTTC.

This chain links TRBV18 with TRBJ2-1; TRBD1 matches 7 bases. The CDR3 runs 13 residues. Per the germline V gene, CDR1 is KGHSH and CDR2 is LQKENI. V lost 6 bases and J lost 10; bases outside the gene matches: 9. CDR3 DNA sequence: TGTGCCAGCTCGACCACAGGGGCCGCCGAGCAGTTCTTC. This translates into CASSTTGAAEQFF.

In nucleotides, the CDR3 is TGTGCCAGCAATACGGTCGGGGTGGGCGAGACCCAGTACTTC. Translating gives CASNTVGVGETQYF. This chain connects TRBV6-5 to TRBJ2-5; possibly TRBD2 for D (5 bases). The germline V gene has CDR1 MNHEY and CDR2 SVGAGI. This CDR3 spans 14 amino acids. Trimming took off 7 bases at V and 5 bases at J, with 17 bases between the two ends.

The V call is TRBV27, the J call TRBJ1-1; 7 bases are shared with TRBD1. The CDR3 is 14 residues long. CDR1 and CDR2 from the germline V gene are MNHEY and SMNVEV (reference sequence). V dropped 4 bases and J dropped 5; count of bases not matched to a gene: 7. Written as DNA, the CDR3 is TGTGCCAGCAGTTCAGCAGGGGGATGGACTGAAGCTTTCTTT. Translating it yields CASSSAGGWTEAFF.

The chain has TRBV12-3 or TRBV12-4 and TRBJ2-5; D gene ambiguous. The V gene lost 1 base and the J gene lost 3 bases, with 6 bases spanning the gap. This CDR3 has 13 residues. Here the CDR3 DNA reads TGTGCCAGCAGTTTAGGTCCAGAAGAGACCCAGTACTTC. Amino acids: CASSLGPEETQYF.